This record concerns one TCR beta chain sequence. Its specificity is not known. TCRdb reprocessed the 5' RACE reads via MiXCR and lists one record per CDR3 protein. Of approximately 220,000 distinct CDR3 sequences listed, 7.5% were seen once; the top ten hold 1.9%. The data were obtained in a study of identical twins. Whole-study results and caveats: Sharing of beta out-of-frame sequences by twins showed a weaker excess.

From germline, CDR1 is LGHNA and CDR2 YSLEER. This CDR3 is 20 amino acids long. J gave up 0 bases and V 0 bases, and 13 bases lay outside the gene matches. This sample was shared with a second study, whose subject was yellow fever vaccine responses in identical twins.

Input material: memory (CD45RO+) T cells sorted from blood. V and J are TRBV4-3 and TRBJ2-3; 9 bases are shared with TRBD2. The sequence came from a woman under 30 in good health. CDR3 coding DNA: TGCGCCAGCAGCCAAGATTTTCAGACTAGCGGTTCTCCTAGCACAGATACGCAGTATTTT. Its protein is CASSQDFQTSGSPSTDTQYF.